A selection of T cell receptor beta chains follows, all from one sample in a study of spatial heterogeneity in lung cancer. TCRdb independently ran MiXCR on the 5' RACE reads; one entry per CDR3 protein. The sample lists approximately 4,900 distinct CDR3 sequences; roughly 31% were seen once. The material sequenced was lung tumor tissue, taken at surgery. Receptor source: a male donor with early-stage non-small cell lung cancer. The CDR3 runs from the conserved cysteine through the conserved F or W. A D gene is named only where the DNA matches it firmly. Clone size is given for some rows only: seen once, a few or many times, or a class if the clone is expanded.

size: few; J: TRBJ2-7; V: TRBV2; length: 11; D: NA; CDR3: CASGLGYEQYF; DNA: TGTGCCAGCGGATTGGGCTACGAGCAGTACTTC
size: once; J: TRBJ2-7; V: TRBV20-1; length: 13; D: TRBD1; CDR3: CSPWGQNSYEQYF; DNA: TGCAGCCCCTGGGGACAGAACTCCTACGAGCAGTACTTC
size: large; J: TRBJ2-7; V: TRBV28; length: 12; D: TRBD1; CDR3: CASRGQLYEQYF; DNA: TGTGCCAGCAGGGGACAGCTCTACGAGCAGTACTTC
size: medium-sized; J: TRBJ1-2; V: TRBV20-1; length: 14; D: NA; CDR3: CSARRARDFYGYTF; DNA: TGCAGTGCTAGGCGGGCCAGGGACTTCTATGGCTACACCTTC
size: NA; J: TRBJ2-6; V: TRBV7-9; length: 17; D: TRBD2; CDR3: CASSLSGSLPGANVLTF; DNA: TGTGCCAGCAGCTTGAGCGGGAGTCTCCCTGGGGCCAACGTCCTGACTTTC
size: many; J: TRBJ2-2; V: TRBV12-3/TRBV12-4; length: 15; D: NA; CDR3: CASSFFLVLPGELFF; DNA: TGTGCCAGCAGTTTTTTCCTAGTACTCCCCGGGGAGCTGTTTTTT
size: NA; J: TRBJ2-3; V: TRBV7-9; length: 11; D: NA; CDR3: CASSAGYTQYF; DNA: TGTGCCAGCAGCGCAGGTTATACGCAGTATTTT
size: few; J: TRBJ2-3; V: TRBV10-1; length: 19; D: TRBD1; CDR3: CASSESARDRTTSTDTQYF; DNA: TGCGCCAGCAGTGAGTCGGCCCGGGACAGGACGACTAGCACAGATACGCAGTATTTT
size: NA; J: TRBJ1-6; V: TRBV20-1; length: 15; D: NA; CDR3: CSAARVGADNSPLHF; DNA: TGCAGTGCCGCCCGTGTGGGGGCGGACAATTCACCCCTCCACTTT
size: few; J: TRBJ2-7; V: TRBV11-2; length: 13; D: NA; CDR3: CASSLDQGGEQYF; DNA: TGTGCCAGCAGCTTAGATCAGGGGGGGGAGCAGTACTTC
size: few; J: TRBJ2-1; V: TRBV6-2/TRBV6-3; length: 11; D: NA; CDR3: CRVGSYNEQFF; DNA: TGTCGCGTCGGGTCCTACAATGAGCAGTTCTTC
size: medium-sized; J: TRBJ2-1; V: TRBV6-2/TRBV6-3; length: 17; D: NA; CDR3: CASSYSQSAAVRNEQFF; DNA: TGTGCCAGCAGTTACTCCCAATCAGCGGCGGTTAGAAATGAGCAGTTCTTC
size: medium-sized; J: TRBJ2-1; V: TRBV7-9; length: 15; D: NA; CDR3: CASSLRGADYNEQFF; DNA: TGTGCCAGCAGCCTCCGAGGGGCCGACTACAATGAGCAGTTCTTC
size: medium-sized; J: TRBJ2-2; V: TRBV7-2; length: 17; D: TRBD2; CDR3: CASSPSWAGGLSGELFF; DNA: TGTGCCAGCAGCCCGTCCTGGGCGGGGGGGCTTAGCGGGGAGCTGTTTTTT
size: NA; J: TRBJ1-2; V: TRBV4-1; length: 17; D: TRBD1; CDR3: CASSHDSGQRLPYGYTF; DNA: TGCGCCAGCAGCCATGACTCGGGACAGCGATTGCCCTATGGCTACACCTTC
size: NA; J: TRBJ2-7; V: TRBV11-2; length: 16; D: TRBD2; CDR3: CASSLAASGGIYEQYF; DNA: TGTGCCAGCAGCTTAGCGGCTAGCGGGGGGATCTACGAGCAGTACTTC
size: large; J: TRBJ2-2; V: TRBV4-3; length: 13; D: NA; CDR3: CASSQDWAGELFF; DNA: TGCGCCAGCAGCCAAGACTGGGCCGGGGAGCTGTTTTTT
size: few; J: TRBJ2-7; V: TRBV28; length: 16; D: NA; CDR3: CATVEIGGKSPYEQYF; DNA: TGTGCCACAGTTGAGATTGGCGGGAAGTCCCCCTACGAGCAGTACTTC
size: NA; J: TRBJ1-5; V: TRBV20-1; length: 14; D: TRBD1; CDR3: CSAAPGQGTQPQHF; DNA: TGCAGTGCCGCCCCCGGACAGGGGACTCAGCCCCAGCATTTT
size: NA; J: TRBJ2-5; V: TRBV4-3; length: 15; D: NA; CDR3: CASSQEYGSQETQYF; DNA: TGCGCCAGCAGCCAAGAATATGGAAGCCAAGAGACCCAGTACTTC
size: NA; J: TRBJ2-1; V: TRBV7-2; length: 11; D: NA; CDR3: CASTGYNEQFF; DNA: TGTGCCAGCACGGGGTACAATGAGCAGTTCTTC
size: medium-sized; J: TRBJ2-7; V: TRBV3-1; length: 13; D: TRBD1; CDR3: CASSQGQGGEQYF; DNA: TGTGCCAGCAGCCAAGGACAGGGGGGAGAGCAGTACTTC
size: medium-sized; J: TRBJ2-2; V: TRBV9; length: 15; D: TRBD1; CDR3: CASSVEQGLTGELFF; DNA: TGTGCCAGCAGCGTAGAACAGGGGCTTACCGGGGAGCTGTTTTTT
size: NA; J: TRBJ2-1; V: TRBV6-5; length: 15; D: NA; CDR3: CASTPPGISGNEQFF; DNA: TGTGCCAGCACACCCCCGGGGATATCGGGCAATGAGCAGTTCTTC
size: few; J: TRBJ2-4; V: TRBV12-3/TRBV12-4; length: 19; D: TRBD1; CDR3: CASSNEGPGQRLAKNIQYF; DNA: TGTGCCAGCAGTAACGAGGGCCCGGGACAGAGGTTAGCCAAAAACATTCAGTACTTC
size: medium-sized; J: TRBJ1-2; V: TRBV4-2; length: 16; D: NA; CDR3: CASSQGRAGEDYGYTF; DNA: TGTGCCAGCAGCCAAGGGCGGGCAGGGGAAGACTATGGCTACACCTTC
size: once; J: TRBJ1-4; V: TRBV6-1; length: 14; D: NA; CDR3: CASSKQGLNEKLFF; DNA: TGTGCCAGCAGTAAACAGGGCCTAAATGAAAAACTGTTTTTT
size: NA; J: TRBJ2-2; V: TRBV28; length: 14; D: TRBD1; CDR3: CASSLCRGTGELFF; DNA: TGTGCCAGCAGTTTATGCAGGGGGACCGGGGAGCTGTTTTTT
size: medium-sized; J: TRBJ2-3; V: TRBV6-1; length: 17; D: NA; CDR3: CASSEAQGRGWVDTQYF; DNA: TGTGCCAGCAGTGAAGCGCAGGGGCGGGGTTGGGTAGATACGCAGTATTTT
size: medium-sized; J: TRBJ2-3; V: TRBV5-5; length: 15; D: NA; CDR3: CASRGMLVATDTQYF; DNA: TGTGCCAGCAGGGGGATGCTAGTCGCAACAGATACGCAGTATTTT
size: NA; J: TRBJ2-1; V: TRBV15; length: 13; D: NA; CDR3: CATSRDMRSEKFF; DNA: TGTGCCACCAGCAGAGATATGCGGAGTGAGAAGTTCTTC
size: medium-sized; J: TRBJ2-2; V: TRBV7-2; length: 15; D: TRBD1; CDR3: CASSLGQGRTGELFF; DNA: TGTGCCAGCAGCCTGGGACAGGGGAGGACCGGGGAGCTGTTTTTT
size: medium-sized; J: TRBJ2-3; V: TRBV28; length: 14; D: NA; CDR3: CASSFGGTPDTQYF; DNA: TGTGCCAGCAGTTTTGGGGGGACCCCAGATACGCAGTATTTT
size: once; J: TRBJ2-7; V: TRBV25-1; length: 14; D: NA; CDR3: CASSETIFSYEQYF; DNA: TGTGCCAGCAGTGAAACAATCTTCTCCTACGAGCAGTACTTC
size: NA; J: TRBJ2-7; V: TRBV4-1; length: 15; D: TRBD2; CDR3: CASSQVSGGAGEQYF; DNA: TGCGCCAGCAGCCAAGTTAGCGGGGGGGCCGGCGAGCAGTACTTC
size: NA; J: TRBJ2-7; V: TRBV3-1; length: 15; D: TRBD2; CDR3: CASSRGTSGSYEQYF; DNA: TGTGCCAGCAGCCGGGGGACTAGCGGCTCCTACGAGCAGTACTTC
size: NA; J: TRBJ2-5; V: TRBV5-1; length: 15; D: TRBD2; CDR3: CASSPRSGGEETQYF; DNA: TGCGCCAGCAGCCCCCGGAGCGGGGGGGAAGAGACCCAGTACTTC
size: NA; J: TRBJ2-2; V: TRBV7-9; length: 12; D: NA; CDR3: CASSENTGELFF; DNA: TGTGCCAGCAGCGAGAACACCGGGGAGCTGTTTTTT